This T cell receptor (beta chain) comes out of a study of blood T cell repertoires in COVID-19. Study details: PBMCs, B-cell-depleted T cells, or T cells were the source of the cDNA or gDNA that made up the material.

Germline CDR1 and CDR2: SNHLY and FYNNEI. The ends were cut back, 7 bases at V and 4 bases at J, with 17 bases in the middle. The CDR3 has 14 amino acids. Assay used: immunoSEQ multiplex PCR; TCRdb lists only in-frame clones, some missing. Seen here are about 100,000 clones, roughly 80% observed once, and the top ten hold around an eighth. The sequenced sample was peripheral blood. The source is a man aged 50 to 59 with active or convalescent COVID-19. The chain has TRBV2 and TRBJ2-7; D is perhaps TRBD2 (7 bases). The CDR3, as DNA: TGTGCCAGCAAGGCCGGGGGGCGGGAGTACGAGCAGTACTTC. Translation: CASKAGGREYEQYF.